This TCR beta chain was recovered during a study of T cells in Graves' hyperthyroidism and ophthalmopathy. The TCR beta CDR3 regions underwent amplification using RNA transcripts as the source. The TCR CDR3 was amplified in a first-round RT-PCR using the HTBI primer set. TCRdb used MiXCR to reprocess the multiplex PCR reads, holding one entry per CDR3 protein. Of 500,000 to 550,000 distinct CDR3 sequences listed, 20% are singletons. This CDR3 has 15 amino acids. V was trimmed by 3 bases and J by 0 bases, leaving 12 bases between them. Germline loops: CDR1 ENHRY, CDR2 SYGVKD. This clonotype has just a few counts.

The sample comprised blood. J is TRBJ2-7 and V is TRBV10-3; D is perhaps TRBD1 or TRBD2 (5 bases each). The sequence derives from a man between 35 and 55 years old with Graves' ophthalmopathy. The CDR3 region is CAISDRDQSSYEQYF. The CDR3 bases are TGTGCCATCAGTGACCGGGACCAAAGCTCCTACGAGCAGTACTTC.